These 2 T cell receptor beta chains originate from one sample sequenced in a study of blood T cell repertoires in COVID-19. This table comes from immunoSEQ multiplex PCR, and its TCRdb copy is limited to in-frame clones, with some not included. This table holds 250,000 to 300,000 clones, about nine tenths found once. Sequences were obtained from peripheral blood. The origin of the receptors is a woman in her fifties or sixties who had recovered from COVID-19.

The chain uses TRBV28 and TRBJ2-7; 9 positions agree with TRBD2. The CDR3 is 16 residues long. Germline CDR1 MDHEN, CDR2 SYDVKM. V lost 8 bases to trimming and J lost 6 bases; unmatched junction nucleotides: 17. The CDR3 is CASGRSFGLATREQYF. The DNA for the CDR3 is TGTGCCAGCGGTAGAAGCTTCGGACTAGCGACCCGCGAGCAGTACTTC.

This rearrangement joins TRBV12-3 or TRBV12-4 to TRBJ1-1, with a tentative D call TRBD1 (6 bases). The CDR3 sequence is 13 residues long. Trimming cost V 4 bases and J 6 bases, with 12 bases left between them. CDR3 in amino acids: CASSYGGASEAFF. The CDR3 nucleotides are TGTGCCAGCAGTTATGGGGGGGCTTCTGAAGCTTTCTTT.